The clone carrying this T cell receptor beta chain was observed a few times. Its specificity is unknown. The data derive from a study of T-cell memory formation after mild COVID-19. Overall study findings and caveats: CD4+ bias marked clones expanding day 15 to 37, unlike balanced contracting clones. Mostly located in CM and EM were contracting CD4+ clones, with contracting CD8+ clones located in EMRA.

TCRdb reanalysed the 5' RACE reads using MiXCR and keeps one entry per CDR3 protein. The sample shows roughly 320,000 distinct CDR3 sequences, around 28% of them seen only once. Per the germline V gene, CDR1 is SEHNR and CDR2 is FQNEAQ (reference sequence). The V segment lost 5 bases and the J segment 3 bases; nucleotides outside the gene matches: 10. The CDR3 covers 16 residues. Sequencing was carried out using PBMCs or a T cell subset sorted from them (not recorded which). The chain carries TRBV7-9 and TRBJ2-5; 9 positions agree with TRBD1. The sequence came from an adult woman who had mild COVID-19 (a few samples of this study predate the infection). Cell type and time point are not known. CDR3 DNA sequence: TGTGCCAGCAGCCCTTTACCGGGACAGGGCGAAGAGACCCAGTACTTC. Protein sequence: CASSPLPGQGEETQYF.